These T cell receptor beta chains were read from a single sample in a study of blood T cell repertoires in COVID-19. Sequenced by immunoSEQ multiplex PCR; TCRdb stores in-frame clones only, minus some. Among 100,000 to 150,000 clones listed, roughly 83% were seen once. Sequencing used peripheral blood. These receptors all come from a woman between 50 and 59 years old with acute or convalescent COVID-19. The conserved cysteine and the conserved F or W are not part of the CDR3 here.

TRBV5-1,TRBJ2-3,ASTLSGGQSTDTQY
TRBV9,TRBJ2-1,ASSKPGQGWQF
TRBV5-1,TRBJ1-6,ASSPDRLSNSPLH
TRBV7-2,TRBJ2-3,ASSLAVPVSTDTQY
TRBV6-1,TRBJ1-6,ASSERQGDSPLH
TRBV3-1/TRBV3-2,TRBJ1-2,ASYSGGHGYT
TRBV7-2,TRBJ1-2,ASSELWGVSGYT
TRBV14,TRBJ1-2,ASSRAGQGSFGYT
TRBV19,TRBJ1-2,ASRQDRANYGYT
TRBV5-1,TRBJ1-1,ASSTTGQNTEAF
TRBV9,TRBJ2-7,ASSVAGQVPYEQY
TRBV27,TRBJ2-7,ASSFTGLAGHYEQY
TRBV5-1,TRBJ1-4,ASSPGQGIEKLF
TRBV19,TRBJ1-1,ASSPETLAEAF
TRBV3-1/TRBV3-2,TRBJ2-3,ASRGQGRTDTQY
TRBV18,TRBJ2-7,ASSPLGQGSYEQY
TRBV18,TRBJ2-3,ASSPVLIGTGLGTDTQY
TRBV9,TRBJ1-1,ASSAAGGATEAF
TRBV11-2,TRBJ2-3,ASSSPGTPIVGTSGGDPTDTQY
TRBV28,TRBJ1-1,ASSLLSSWGLISNTEAF
TRBV5-1,TRBJ2-3,ASSLATGLAGVADTQY
TRBV27,TRBJ2-7,ASSIIGGEQY
TRBV7-3,TRBJ2-3,ASSLTWTGSRSTDTQY
TRBV18,TRBJ1-4,ASSPPTGQGDEKLF
TRBV5-5,TRBJ1-1,ASSMGPGVINEAF
TRBV2,TRBJ1-1,ASSERTGLNTEAF
TRBV27,TRBJ1-6,ASSRRTGSYSPLH
TRBV5-1,TRBJ1-1,ASSSGGTREAF
TRBV11-2,TRBJ1-4,ASSRPGTGGEKLF
TRBV19,TRBJ1-2,ASSMTGPSHGYT
TRBV9,TRBJ2-3,ASSGDLSTDTQY
TRBV2,TRBJ2-7,ASSERGPSSYEQY
TRBV5-1,TRBJ1-6,ASSRDRVSSPLH
TRBV27,TRBJ2-2,ASSLSWTGWSGELF
TRBV4-1,TRBJ2-7,ASSQEAGTGGYEQY
TRBV2,TRBJ1-2,ASSRQGSDGYT
TRBV5-1,TRBJ2-2,ASSLEGGANTGELF
TRBV6-5,TRBJ1-3,ASRAGQAYGNTIY
TRBV18,TRBJ2-3,ASSGTGQGADTQY
TRBV19,TRBJ1-1,ASRRDGRMNTEAF
TRBV7-9,TRBJ1-4,ASSLQGNEKLF
TRBV19,TRBJ1-1,ASSSLIGTEAF
TRBV30,TRBJ2-3,AWRGPVGQGTDTQY
TRBV5-4,TRBJ1-1,ASSLAGLFEGAF
TRBV7-8,TRBJ2-7,ASSLPDRSYEQY
TRBV3-1/TRBV3-2,TRBJ2-1,ASSHSTGGQF
TRBV4-2,TRBJ1-1,ASSRGGGGFAEAF
TRBV6-1,TRBJ1-5,ASSDQGWYQPQH
TRBV19,TRBJ1-3,ASSKRTAAVSGNTIY